The 24 T cell receptor beta chains reported below all come from one sample, sequenced in a study of T cell changes during pregnancy in multiple sclerosis. Profiling relied on immunoSEQ multiplex PCR, and the TCRdb table lists in-frame clones only, not all of them. Altogether about 41,000 clones are present, 80% to 90% being singletons, with the ten largest covering about 0.61%. Sequences were derived from CD4+ T cells from peripheral blood mononuclear cells, sampled in the first trimester of pregnancy. The source is a female donor with multiple sclerosis, enrolled in a pregnancy study.

The chain links TRBV7-2 to TRBJ1-5, with D maybe TRBD1 (6 bases). This CDR3 has 16 residues. Trimming stripped 1 base from V and 3 bases from J, with 13 bases between. Germline-derived CDR1 and CDR2 are SGHTA and FQGNSA. In DNA, the CDR3 is TGTGCCAGCAGCTTAGAAGGTTGGGGGCTCAATCAGCCCCAGCATTTT. Translated, it gives CASSLEGWGLNQPQHF.

The chain combines TRBV7-2 with TRBJ2-2, with 7 bases matching TRBD1. This CDR3 comprises 16 residues. The ends lost 6 bases at V and 4 bases at J; junction bases unmatched: 11. CDR1 is SGHTA, CDR2 FQGNSA, per germline. The CDR3 reads CASRRTGRIPTGELFF. CDR3 DNA: TGTGCCAGCAGACGGACAGGCCGTATTCCCACCGGGGAGCTGTTTTTT.

This clone occurred once. The CDR3 sequence is CASSSTGLEQPQHF. DNA for the CDR3: TGTGCCAGCTCATCGACAGGGCTGGAGCAGCCCCAGCATTTT. The chain employs TRBV18 and TRBJ1-5; 7 positions match TRBD1. Germline CDR1 KGHSH, CDR2 LQKENI. Unmatched junction bases numbered 8, after V lost 5 bases and J lost 7 bases. CDR3 size: 14 residues.

This chain uses TRBV7-6 with TRBJ2-5; TRBD1 might be the D (5 bases). V shed 5 bases and J shed 2 bases, with 12 bases lying between them. There are 14 residues in the CDR3. CDR1 and CDR2 from the germline V gene are SGHVS and FNYEAQ. In nucleotides, the CDR3 is TGTGCCAGCAGCCCCCAGGGATTACAAGAGACCCAGTACTTC. Encoded protein: CASSPQGLQETQYF.

The chain is built from TRBV28 and TRBJ2-7; the match to TRBD2 covers 10 bases. V was pared by 8 bases and J by 6 bases, with 22 bases of the junction left unmatched. This CDR3 contains 18 residues. Germline V gene data show CDR1 as MDHEN and CDR2 as SYDVKM. CDR3 protein: CASSPPAGGPDKRSEQYF. The CDR3 coding sequence is TGTGCCAGCTCCCCCCCAGCGGGAGGGCCCGATAAACGATCCGAGCAGTACTTC.

J is TRBJ1-5 and V is TRBV7-9, with TRBD1 matching 8 bases. This CDR3 has 15 residues. The germline gives CDR1 SEHNR, CDR2 FQNEAQ (reference sequence). V gave up 1 base and J gave up 6 bases; unmatched junction bases: 5. DNA for the CDR3: TGTGCCAGCAGCTTAGGGACAGGGAGGGGTCAGCCCCAGCATTTT. Translated, it gives CASSLGTGRGQPQHF.

The chain recombines TRBV2 with TRBJ2-7; 10 bases fit TRBD2. V shed 7 bases and J 7 bases; nucleotides not matched to a gene: 7. CDR3 length: 13 amino acids. In germline, CDR1 is SNHLY, CDR2 FYNNEI. The DNA for the CDR3 is TGTGCCAGCATCAACCCTAGCGGGAGAGAGCAGTACTTC. This gives the protein CASINPSGREQYF.

The J gene is TRBJ2-1, the V gene TRBV10-3; 9 bases are a match to TRBD2. V was clipped by 10 bases and J by 7 bases; unmatched bases: 14. The CDR3 has 15 residues. Germline values: CDR1 ENHRY, CDR2 SYGVKD. CDR3: CASRMAGGPGNEQFF. CDR3 nucleotide sequence: TGTGCCAGCCGTATGGCGGGAGGGCCAGGGAATGAGCAGTTCTTC.

The chain links TRBV28 to TRBJ1-2, with 7 bases aligning to TRBD1. The junction had 5 bases not matched to a gene; V was cut back by 2 bases and J by 8 bases. Looked up from germline, CDR1 is MDHEN and CDR2 is SYDVKM. The CDR3 spans 13 residues. The DNA of the CDR3 is TGTGCCAGCAGTTTAACAACAGGGGTCGGCTACACCTTC. As protein: CASSLTTGVGYTF.

V gene TRBV29-1 combines with J gene TRBJ2-7; D call uncertain. Germline V gene lookup returns CDR1 SQVTM and CDR2 ANQGSEA. The CDR3 spans 11 residues. V was pared by 7 bases and J by 4 bases, with 11 bases between. The CDR3 coding sequence is TGCAGCGCCCTTTTACAGTACGAGCAGTACTTC. This translates into CSALLQYEQYF.

The chain couples TRBV28 to TRBJ1-1, with TRBD1 as a possible D gene (5 bases). Germline V CDR1 and CDR2: MDHEN, SYDVKM. The length of the CDR3 is 12 residues. Trimming stripped 5 bases from V and 7 bases from J, with 11 bases between. CDR3 nucleotide sequence: TGTGCCAGCAGTCTGCGGGACGGTGAAGCTTTCTTT. Translating gives CASSLRDGEAFF.

The J gene is TRBJ1-2, the V gene TRBV18, with D unclear. The germline V gene encodes CDR1 KGHSH and CDR2 LQKENI. The CDR3 consists of 13 residues. V was cut by 8 bases and J by 8 bases, with 18 bases left in between. CDR3 loop: CASRFPGSDGYTF. CDR3 nucleotide sequence: TGTGCCAGCCGGTTTCCAGGATCCGACGGCTACACCTTC.

CDR3 bases: TGTGCCAGCAGCTTAGGAGAGTCCGTCTATGGCTACACCTTC. Translation: CASSLGESVYGYTF. The rearrangement joins TRBV7-2 to TRBJ1-2; D is unclear. The CDR3 covers 14 residues. Germline CDR1 reads SGHTA; CDR2 reads FQGNSA. V was cut by 1 base and J by 4 bases, with 10 bases left in between.

The V gene is TRBV11-3, the J gene TRBJ2-7, with 8 bases lining up with TRBD2. The CDR3 sequence is 16 residues long. The ends lost 1 base at V and 3 bases at J; junction bases unmatched: 8. Per germline, CDR1 SGHNT and CDR2 YENEEA. CDR3 residues: CASSLAGGRSFYEQYF. Written as DNA, the CDR3 is TGTGCCAGCAGCTTAGCAGGCGGGAGGTCCTTCTACGAGCAGTACTTC.

V is TRBV10-3 and J is TRBJ2-5; TRBD1 matches at 10 bases. Germline trimming cut 6 bases from V and 10 bases from J; bases unmatched to any gene: 8. CDR3 length equals 13 residues. From germline, CDR1 is ENHRY and CDR2 SYGVKD. The CDR3 spells CAIRGDRGGYQYF. The CDR3 bases are TGTGCCATCAGGGGGGACAGGGGAGGATACCAGTACTTC.

The chain uses TRBV9 and TRBJ2-7; TRBD1 matches 8 bases. Germline V gene sequence: CDR1 SGDLS, CDR2 YYNGEE. V shed 0 bases, J shed 7 bases, and the junction held 6 bases outside the gene matches. The CDR3 has 14 amino acids. CDR3: CASSVAGQGGEQYF. CDR3 coding DNA: TGTGCCAGCAGCGTAGCCGGACAGGGCGGGGAGCAGTACTTC.

The CDR3 DNA follows: TGTGCCAGCAGTTCGGGACAGGGAGCCTACAATGAGCAGTTCTTC. Its protein is CASSSGQGAYNEQFF. This chain links TRBV27 with TRBJ2-1, with TRBD1 matching 9 bases. The CDR3 totals 15 residues. J lost 2 bases, V lost 4 bases, and 3 bases had no gene match. Germline V gene data show CDR1 as MNHEY and CDR2 as SMNVEV (reference sequence).

The chain couples TRBV11-2 to TRBJ2-7; a possible D gene is TRBD1 (6 bases). Germline V gene sequence: CDR1 SGHAT, CDR2 FQNNGV. The CDR3 runs 15 residues. V dropped 0 bases and J dropped 1 base, with 10 bases sitting between them. This chain's CDR3 is CASSLESTGSYEQYF. CDR3 DNA: TGTGCCAGCAGCTTAGAGTCTACAGGGTCCTACGAGCAGTACTTC.

The chain joins TRBV6-5 to TRBJ2-1; TRBD1 aligns across 7 bases. Per the germline V gene, CDR1 is MNHEY and CDR2 is SVGAGI. The CDR3 runs 15 residues. The junction had 5 bases not matched to a gene; V was cut back by 6 bases and J by 0 bases. The CDR3 region has the DNA TGTGCCAGCAGCGCGGACAGGTCCTCCTACAATGAGCAGTTCTTC. Translation gives CASSADRSSYNEQFF.

CDR3 DNA: TGTGCCAGCAGTTCACTAGCTAGCGGGAGCTACAATGAGCAGTTCTTC. This sequence encodes CASSSLASGSYNEQFF. This rearrangement joins TRBV6-5 to TRBJ2-1, with 10 bases that match TRBD2. CDR1 MNHEY and CDR2 SVGAGI come from the germline V gene. V lost 4 bases, J lost 3 bases, and 6 bases stayed unmatched. The CDR3 extends over 16 amino acids.

This chain joins TRBV9 and TRBJ1-5; D ambiguous. Germline values: CDR1 SGDLS, CDR2 YYNGEE. The V end was cut by 4 bases, the J end by 6 bases, with 14 bases between. The CDR3 has 14 amino acids. The CDR3: CASSSNSAGQPQHF. DNA of the CDR3: TGTGCCAGCAGCTCAAACAGTGCAGGTCAGCCCCAGCATTTT.

This chain connects TRBV4-3 to TRBJ1-2, with 7 bases aligning to TRBD1. CDR3 length equals 16 residues. J gave up 3 bases and V 0 bases, and 7 bases lay outside the gene matches. Germline V CDR1 and CDR2: LGHNA, YSLEER. CDR3 DNA sequence: TGCGCCAGCAGCCAAGAGGGGGACAGACCTTACTATGGCTACACCTTC. This gives the protein CASSQEGDRPYYGYTF.

This clone turned up a few times. The chain couples TRBV2 to TRBJ1-5, with D maybe TRBD1 (5 bases). The V and J ends lost 8 bases and 6 bases respectively, with 11 bases between them. Per the germline V gene, CDR1 is SNHLY and CDR2 is FYNNEI. This CDR3 is 12 amino acids long. CDR3 nucleotide sequence: TGTGCCAGCTCCAGGGTGACTCAGCCCCAGCATTTT. Amino acid sequence: CASSRVTQPQHF.

The CDR3 loop reads CASSPQGAGANEKLFF. In nucleotides, the CDR3 is TGTGCCAGCAGTCCACAGGGGGCTGGGGCTAATGAAAAACTGTTTTTT. This chain connects TRBV28 to TRBJ1-4, with 9 bases matching TRBD1. Germline lookup yields CDR1 MDHEN and CDR2 SYDVKM. This CDR3 region has 16 residues. Trimming took 5 bases from V and 3 from J; bases not matched to a gene: 7.